Shown below are 10 T cell receptor beta chains from a single sample sequenced in a study of OX40 agonist ivuxolimab in advanced cancers. Measured with immunoSEQ multiplex PCR; TCRdb has only the in-frame clones, and not every one. The sample has 100,000 or so clones; more than 85% are singletons. This material consisted of CD4+ or CD8+ T cells sorted from blood, taken in a trial of the OX40 agonist ivuxolimab. These receptors were collected from an adult with an advanced solid tumor such as melanoma, head and neck, liver or kidney cancer.

This chain connects TRBV2 to TRBJ2-5; TRBD1 is a possible D gene (7 bases). CDR1 is SNHLY and CDR2 is FYNNEI in the germline V gene. Trimming removed 1 base at V and 5 bases at J, with 14 bases between. There are 15 residues in the CDR3. CDR3 nucleotides: TGTGCCAGCAGTGAAGAGGCAGGGGGGAAGGAGACCCAGTACTTC. It is translated as CASSEEAGGKETQYF.

The V and J genes are TRBV18 and TRBJ1-2; D is undetermined. Deletions cut 2 bases from V and 7 bases from J, with 8 bases between. The CDR3 contains 12 residues. The germline gives CDR1 KGHSH, CDR2 LQKENI. The CDR3 bases are TGTGCCAGCTCACCATTGACAATTGGCTACACCTTC. It yields the protein CASSPLTIGYTF.

The CDR3 reads CASSLAGMGSYNEQFF. The DNA of the CDR3 is TGTGCCAGCAGCTTGGCGGGGATGGGCTCCTACAATGAGCAGTTCTTC. The chain joins TRBV5-8 to TRBJ2-1; TRBD2 might be the D (5 bases). Germline V gives CDR1 SGHTS, CDR2 YDEGEE. Deletions cut 0 bases from V and 0 bases from J, with 10 bases between. This CDR3 spans 16 amino acids.

V gene TRBV6-1 combines with J gene TRBJ1-1; 7 bases are a match to TRBD1. Trimming removed 5 bases from V and 3 bases from J; junction bases left unmatched: 9. The length of the CDR3 is 15 residues. The germline gives CDR1 MNHNS, CDR2 SASEGT. The CDR3 sequence is CASSSRDRGDTEAFF. CDR3 nucleotides: TGTGCCAGCAGTAGTCGGGACAGAGGGGACACTGAAGCTTTCTTT.

The V gene is TRBV4-3, the J gene TRBJ2-5; no definite D call. Trimming cost V 5 bases and J 5 bases, with 12 bases left between them. In germline, CDR1 is LGHNA, CDR2 YSLEER. The CDR3 runs 13 residues. DNA of the CDR3: TGCGCCAGCAGCACTCAGGACCGGGAGACCCAGTACTTC. Residues: CASSTQDRETQYF.

This clone was seen just once. J is TRBJ1-1 and V is TRBV28; TRBD1 agrees at 9 bases. V dropped 4 bases and J dropped 6; count of bases not matched to a gene: 9. CDR1 is MDHEN, CDR2 SYDVKM, per germline. The CDR3 runs 15 residues. The CDR3 loop is CASSSPGQGSSEAFF. The DNA for the CDR3 is TGTGCCAGCAGTTCCCCGGGACAGGGTTCTTCTGAAGCTTTCTTT.

The rearrangement links TRBV15 to TRBJ1-3; D may be TRBD1 (5 bases). The CDR3 spans 14 residues. V was trimmed by 4 bases and J by 3 bases, leaving 10 bases between them. CDR1 LNHNV and CDR2 YYDKDF come from the germline V gene (reference sequence). This CDR3 reads CATSMGEIGNTIYF. As DNA, the CDR3 is TGTGCCACCAGCATGGGGGAAATTGGAAACACCATATATTTT.

V and J are TRBV7-9 and TRBJ1-4; maybe TRBD1 (6 bases). Trimming stripped 3 bases from V and 8 bases from J, with 10 bases between. This CDR3 comprises 13 residues. CDR1 and CDR2 from the germline V gene are SEHNR and FQNEAQ (reference sequence). CDR3 nucleotides: TGTGCCAGCAGCTTGTCAGGGGCGGAAAAACTGTTTTTT. Translation: CASSLSGAEKLFF. Filled out from reference TRBV7-9 and TRBJ1-4, the complete variable domain reads DTGVSQNPRHKITKRGQNVTFRCDPISEHNRLYWYRQTLGQGPEFLTYFQNEAQLEKSRLLSDRFSAERPKGSFSTLEIQRTEQGDSAMYLCASSLSGAEKLFFGSGTQLSVL.

The chain uses TRBV11-3 and TRBJ2-5, with 10 bases fitting TRBD2. Germline V lookup: CDR1 SGHNT, CDR2 YENEEA. This CDR3 is built from 16 residues. V shed 5 bases and J 5 bases; nucleotides not matched to a gene: 11. CDR3 nucleotides: TGTGCCAGCAGCAAACCTCTAGCGGGAGCTCGGGAGACCCAGTACTTC. It is translated as CASSKPLAGARETQYF.

The chain combines TRBV4-3 with TRBJ1-6; D gene ambiguous. The CDR3 totals 14 residues. The V end lost 4 bases, the J end lost 7 bases, and 11 bases lay between the germline ends. CDR1 is LGHNA, CDR2 YSLEER, per germline. The CDR3 DNA follows: TGCGCCAGCAGCCCCGGACGTAGAAATTCACCCCTCCACTTT. It translates to CASSPGRRNSPLHF.